These T cell receptor beta chains were read from a single sample in a study of OX40 agonist ivuxolimab in advanced cancers. Here immunoSEQ multiplex PCR was the method, and the copy in TCRdb shows in-frame clones only, minus some. Among fewer than 100,000 clones, approximately 84% were seen once, and the ten largest hold roughly 0.41%. The material sequenced was CD4+ or CD8+ T cells sorted from blood, taken in a trial of the OX40 agonist ivuxolimab. The receptors here all came from an adult with an advanced solid tumor such as melanoma, head and neck, liver or kidney cancer. Each CDR3 is given with its conserved first and last residue. Each record gives: clone size, V gene, CDR3 length, D gene, J gene, CDR3 protein, CDR3 DNA. D genes are given only for firm matches. The size of a clone is reported for some rows only, either as once, few or many, or as a class for expanded clones.

clone size: .
V gene: TRBV5-1
CDR3 length: 13
D gene: TRBD1
J gene: TRBJ2-7
CDR3 protein: CASRPGQRYEQYF
CDR3 DNA: TGCGCCAGCAGACCGGGACAGCGCTACGAGCAGTACTTC

clone size: .
V gene: TRBV27
CDR3 length: 12
D gene: TRBD1
J gene: TRBJ1-2
CDR3 protein: CASRRQGGGYTF
CDR3 DNA: TGTGCCAGCAGAAGACAGGGGGGAGGCTACACCTTC

clone size: .
V gene: TRBV6-6
CDR3 length: 16
D gene: TRBD1
J gene: TRBJ2-2
CDR3 protein: CASTIAGGAGTGELFF
CDR3 DNA: TGTGCCAGCACCATCGCAGGGGGCGCGGGCACCGGGGAGCTGTTTTTT

clone size: .
V gene: TRBV5-1
CDR3 length: 14
D gene: .
J gene: TRBJ1-6
CDR3 protein: CASSLYRENSPLHF
CDR3 DNA: TGCGCCAGCAGCTTGTACAGGGAGAATTCACCCCTCCACTTT

clone size: once
V gene: TRBV10-1
CDR3 length: 16
D gene: TRBD2
J gene: TRBJ2-3
CDR3 protein: CASSEYGAGTQGTQYF
CDR3 DNA: TGCGCCAGCAGTGAGTATGGAGCGGGGACCCAAGGTACGCAGTATTTT

clone size: .
V gene: TRBV5-6
CDR3 length: 14
D gene: TRBD1
J gene: TRBJ2-5
CDR3 protein: CASSRDRRQETQYF
CDR3 DNA: TGTGCCAGCAGCCGGGACAGGCGCCAAGAGACCCAGTACTTC

clone size: once
V gene: TRBV19
CDR3 length: 16
D gene: .
J gene: TRBJ1-3
CDR3 protein: CASSGPTSYSGNTIYF
CDR3 DNA: TGTGCCAGTTCGGGCCCAACTAGTTACTCTGGAAACACCATATATTTT

clone size: .
V gene: TRBV6-1
CDR3 length: 15
D gene: .
J gene: TRBJ2-1
CDR3 protein: CASSAVRRVYNEQFF
CDR3 DNA: TGTGCCAGCAGTGCAGTTCGGCGGGTTTACAATGAGCAGTTCTTC

clone size: .
V gene: TRBV6-6
CDR3 length: 15
D gene: .
J gene: TRBJ2-3
CDR3 protein: CASSSAGGGTDTQYF
CDR3 DNA: TGTGCCAGCAGTTCGGCCGGGGGAGGCACAGATACGCAGTATTTT

clone size: .
V gene: TRBV29-1
CDR3 length: 14
D gene: .
J gene: TRBJ2-3
CDR3 protein: CSVEPPPRTDTQYF
CDR3 DNA: TGCAGCGTTGAACCACCCCCCAGAACAGATACGCAGTATTTT

clone size: .
V gene: TRBV7-3
CDR3 length: 17
D gene: .
J gene: TRBJ2-2
CDR3 protein: CASSYPAKTENTGELFF
CDR3 DNA: TGTGCCAGCAGCTATCCAGCGAAAACGGAAAACACCGGGGAGCTGTTTTTT

clone size: .
V gene: TRBV29-1
CDR3 length: 13
D gene: TRBD1
J gene: TRBJ2-4
CDR3 protein: CSAQDRLKNIQYF
CDR3 DNA: TGCAGCGCTCAGGACAGGTTAAAAAACATTCAGTACTTC

clone size: once
V gene: TRBV6-1
CDR3 length: 15
D gene: .
J gene: TRBJ1-3
CDR3 protein: CASVLDFGPGNTIYF
CDR3 DNA: TGTGCCAGCGTATTAGACTTTGGACCTGGAAACACCATATATTTT

clone size: .
V gene: TRBV2
CDR3 length: 16
D gene: TRBD1
J gene: TRBJ1-2
CDR3 protein: CASRKAGGQNFYGYTF
CDR3 DNA: TGTGCCAGCAGGAAAGCCGGGGGACAGAATTTCTATGGCTACACCTTC

clone size: .
V gene: TRBV28
CDR3 length: 15
D gene: TRBD1
J gene: TRBJ1-1
CDR3 protein: CASSRPSGTGAEAFF
CDR3 DNA: TGTGCCAGCAGCCGCCCTTCCGGGACAGGGGCAGAAGCTTTCTTT

clone size: .
V gene: TRBV4-3
CDR3 length: 14
D gene: .
J gene: TRBJ2-3
CDR3 protein: CASSPGLLTDTQYF
CDR3 DNA: TGCGCCAGCAGCCCCGGACTACTCACAGATACGCAGTATTTT

clone size: .
V gene: TRBV5-4
CDR3 length: 13
D gene: .
J gene: TRBJ1-2
CDR3 protein: CASSRDKNYGYTF
CDR3 DNA: TGTGCCAGCAGCCGGGACAAGAACTATGGCTACACCTTC

clone size: .
V gene: TRBV28
CDR3 length: 16
D gene: TRBD1
J gene: TRBJ2-7
CDR3 protein: CASSGPDRLQTYEQYF
CDR3 DNA: TGTGCCAGCAGTGGACCGGACAGGCTCCAAACCTACGAGCAGTACTTC

clone size: .
V gene: TRBV5-1
CDR3 length: 15
D gene: .
J gene: TRBJ2-1
CDR3 protein: CASSLGRGRGDEQFF
CDR3 DNA: TGCGCCAGCAGCTTGGGCAGGGGACGTGGGGATGAGCAGTTCTTC

clone size: .
V gene: TRBV10-3
CDR3 length: 13
D gene: .
J gene: TRBJ2-1
CDR3 protein: CAISGQNGNEQFF
CDR3 DNA: TGTGCCATCAGTGGGCAGAATGGCAATGAGCAGTTCTTC

clone size: .
V gene: TRBV7-6
CDR3 length: 13
D gene: .
J gene: TRBJ2-5
CDR3 protein: CASSLGGEKTQYF
CDR3 DNA: TGTGCCAGCAGCTTAGGTGGGGAGAAGACCCAGTACTTC

clone size: .
V gene: TRBV27
CDR3 length: 15
D gene: .
J gene: TRBJ2-7
CDR3 protein: CASSPLGGRIDEQYF
CDR3 DNA: TGTGCCAGCAGTCCCCTGGGGGGGCGTATCGACGAGCAGTACTTC

clone size: .
V gene: TRBV20-1
CDR3 length: 10
D gene: .
J gene: TRBJ1-2
CDR3 protein: CSANVDGYTF
CDR3 DNA: TGCAGTGCTAACGTCGATGGCTACACCTTC

clone size: .
V gene: TRBV11-2
CDR3 length: 13
D gene: .
J gene: TRBJ1-5
CDR3 protein: CASSLDRNQPQHF
CDR3 DNA: TGTGCCAGCAGCTTAGACAGAAATCAGCCCCAGCATTTT

clone size: .
V gene: TRBV28
CDR3 length: 15
D gene: TRBD2
J gene: TRBJ2-2
CDR3 protein: CASTETSGRSGELFF
CDR3 DNA: TGTGCCAGCACAGAGACTAGCGGGAGGTCCGGGGAGCTGTTTTTT

clone size: .
V gene: TRBV19
CDR3 length: 13
D gene: .
J gene: TRBJ1-1
CDR3 protein: CASSIEQNTEAFF
CDR3 DNA: TGTGCCAGTAGTATAGAGCAGAACACTGAAGCTTTCTTT

clone size: .
V gene: TRBV27
CDR3 length: 15
D gene: .
J gene: TRBJ2-3
CDR3 protein: CASSSLPTSGDTQYF
CDR3 DNA: TGTGCCAGCAGTTCTCTCCCGACCTCTGGGGATACGCAGTATTTT

clone size: .
V gene: TRBV5-1
CDR3 length: 14
D gene: .
J gene: TRBJ1-1
CDR3 protein: CASSGNIWDTEAFF
CDR3 DNA: TGCGCCAGCAGCGGCAATATCTGGGACACTGAAGCTTTCTTT